This TCR beta chain was observed in a study of OX40 agonist ivuxolimab in advanced cancers. The overall study: The treatment was a fully human IgG2 OX40 agonist, ivuxolimab. Two cutaneous melanoma patients and one hepatocellular carcinoma patient, three in all, had partial responses. General observations from the study: The expanded peripheral T cells' antigen specificity was not determined.

This clone was found once. The antigen remains undetermined. Assay: immunoSEQ multiplex PCR; the TCRdb copy retains only in-frame clones and omits some. The sample has about 69,000 clones, around 87% seen once. The TCR comes from an adult with an advanced solid tumor such as melanoma, head and neck, liver or kidney cancer. The sample here was CD4+ or CD8+ T cells sorted from blood, taken in a trial of the OX40 agonist ivuxolimab.

The CDR3: CASSLLAPGNTIYF. The CDR3 DNA follows: TGTGCCAGCAGTTTATTGGCACCTGGAAACACCATATATTTT. V and J are TRBV28 and TRBJ1-3; D is undetermined. V was cut by 1 base and J by 2 bases, with 6 bases left in between. From germline, CDR1 is MDHEN and CDR2 SYDVKM. The CDR3 consists of 14 residues.